This is a list of T cell receptor beta chains from one sample in a study of blood T cells in healthy people across ages. Each CDR3 protein is one row after TCRdb ran MiXCR on the 5' RACE reads. The data contain approximately 780,000 distinct CDR3 sequences, roughly 26% of them singletons. This sample also appeared in a second study, on T cells of mothers and their children.

Material for sequencing was blood. The receptors were sampled from a boy aged 5-17 years in good health. Both conserved end residues are part of each CDR3. Each record gives: V gene, D gene, J gene, clone size, CDR3 DNA, CDR3 protein. The D gene is left open where the match is weak. The listing skips clone size in some rows; elsewhere it reads once, few, many or a size class.

V: TRBV3-1
D: NA
J: TRBJ2-7
size: NA
DNA: TGTGCCAGCAGCCATCACGGGGCTACCTACGAGCAGTACTTC
CDR3: CASSHHGATYEQYF

V: TRBV29-1
D: TRBD1
J: TRBJ2-5
size: NA
DNA: TGCAGCGTTGAGCCCGGGGGGACAGGGGGCAGAAAGGAGACCCAGTACTTC
CDR3: CSVEPGGTGGRKETQYF

V: TRBV12-3/TRBV12-4
D: TRBD2
J: TRBJ2-4
size: few
DNA: TGTGCCAGCAGCCCTGCTAGCGGGGGGGGTGACATTCAGTACTTC
CDR3: CASSPASGGGDIQYF

V: TRBV7-9
D: NA
J: TRBJ1-2
size: NA
DNA: TGTGCCAGCAGCTTAGTAGGCCGTTCTAACTATGGCTACACCTTC
CDR3: CASSLVGRSNYGYTF

V: TRBV7-9
D: NA
J: TRBJ2-2
size: NA
DNA: TGTGCCAGGGTAGGAGAATATTCCGGGGAGCTGTTTTTT
CDR3: CARVGEYSGELFF

V: TRBV18
D: TRBD2
J: TRBJ2-7
size: NA
DNA: TGTGCCAGCTCATCTAATACCGGGACTAACTCCTACGAGCAGTACTTC
CDR3: CASSSNTGTNSYEQYF

V: TRBV27
D: NA
J: TRBJ2-7
size: NA
DNA: TGTGCCAGCAGTTCAGGGTCGAAATACGAGCAGTACTTC
CDR3: CASSSGSKYEQYF

V: TRBV11-2
D: NA
J: TRBJ2-7
size: NA
DNA: TGTGCCAGCAGCTTAGGTATCGGAAACTACGAGCAGTACTTC
CDR3: CASSLGIGNYEQYF

V: TRBV6-1
D: NA
J: TRBJ2-7
size: NA
DNA: TGTGCCAGCACCAACTACGAGCAGTACTTC
CDR3: CASTNYEQYF

V: TRBV7-2
D: NA
J: TRBJ2-7
size: many
DNA: TGTGCCAGCAGCTTTGGTCCGCCACCTTACGAGCAGTACTTC
CDR3: CASSFGPPPYEQYF

V: TRBV12-5
D: TRBD1
J: TRBJ1-2
size: NA
DNA: TGTGCTAGTGGTTTGGTACGCCCGGGGACAGGGTATGGCTACACCTTC
CDR3: CASGLVRPGTGYGYTF

V: TRBV20-1
D: TRBD1
J: TRBJ1-2
size: NA
DNA: TGCAGTGCGGCGGACAGGGGGGGCTATGGCTACACCTTC
CDR3: CSAADRGGYGYTF

V: TRBV20-1
D: NA
J: TRBJ2-2
size: few
DNA: TGCAGTGCTAGTCAGGGGCCGAGCGGGGAGCTGTTTTTT
CDR3: CSASQGPSGELFF

V: TRBV19
D: NA
J: TRBJ2-1
size: NA
DNA: TGTGCCAGTAGTATACTAGTCAACAATGAGCAGTTCTTC
CDR3: CASSILVNNEQFF

V: TRBV7-9
D: NA
J: TRBJ2-3
size: few
DNA: TGTGCCAGCGAGGGACAAAATAGGGGGACGCAGTATTTT
CDR3: CASEGQNRGTQYF

V: TRBV15
D: TRBD1
J: TRBJ2-3
size: NA
DNA: TGTGCCACCAGCAGACCGGGACAGGGCCAAACCACAGATACGCGGTATTTT
CDR3: CATSRPGQGQTTDTRYF

V: TRBV20-1
D: TRBD2
J: TRBJ2-5
size: few
DNA: TGCAGTGCCAGAAGGACTAGCGGGGGGGCGAGAGAGACCCAGTACTTC
CDR3: CSARRTSGGARETQYF

V: TRBV14
D: NA
J: TRBJ1-6
size: NA
DNA: TGTGCCAGCAGCCAGCCAGGGTATTCACCCCTCCACTTT
CDR3: CASSQPGYSPLHF

V: TRBV6-5
D: NA
J: TRBJ2-5
size: once
DNA: TGTGCCAGCAGTTCCAGGGGGGGGAGGTGGGAGACCCAGTACTTC
CDR3: CASSSRGGRWETQYF

V: TRBV27
D: NA
J: TRBJ1-2
size: NA
DNA: TGTGCCAGCGCTTCTGGGCGGGGAGAAAATGGCTACACCTTC
CDR3: CASASGRGENGYTF

V: TRBV6-1
D: NA
J: TRBJ2-7
size: NA
DNA: TGTGCCAGCTCTATGGGGGCGGCGTACGAGCAGTACTTC
CDR3: CASSMGAAYEQYF

V: TRBV7-3
D: TRBD1
J: TRBJ1-3
size: few
DNA: TGTGCCAGCAGCGAACAGGGGGCCGGAAACACCATATATTTT
CDR3: CASSEQGAGNTIYF

V: TRBV20-1
D: TRBD2
J: TRBJ2-7
size: few
DNA: TGCAGTGCTAGAGATCCGACTAGCGGGGGGGCGTACGAGCAGTACTTC
CDR3: CSARDPTSGGAYEQYF

V: TRBV9
D: TRBD1
J: TRBJ2-5
size: NA
DNA: TGTGCCAGCAGCGTAGCTCCCGACAGGGGCAGCCAGACCCAGTACTTC
CDR3: CASSVAPDRGSQTQYF

V: TRBV27
D: NA
J: TRBJ2-7
size: few
DNA: TGTGCCAGCAGTTTAGGGTTTGGGTATTACTACGAGCAGTACTTC
CDR3: CASSLGFGYYYEQYF

V: TRBV7-2
D: NA
J: TRBJ1-2
size: NA
DNA: TGTGCCAGCAGCTTAATGGGAGGGGGACCTCTCCTCTATGGCTACACCTTC
CDR3: CASSLMGGGPLLYGYTF

V: TRBV12-3/TRBV12-4
D: NA
J: TRBJ2-1
size: NA
DNA: TGTGCCAGCAGCCCAAGGGGGACGGCGGGCGATGAGCAGTTCTTC
CDR3: CASSPRGTAGDEQFF

V: TRBV30
D: NA
J: TRBJ2-5
size: NA
DNA: TGTGCCTGGAGTGACCCGGGCACAGGCGTTGCGGAGACCCAGTACTTC
CDR3: CAWSDPGTGVAETQYF

V: TRBV7-6
D: NA
J: TRBJ2-1
size: few
DNA: TGTGCCAGCAGCCTACTTATAACGTTTAAGGGTCATGAGCAGTTCTTC
CDR3: CASSLLITFKGHEQFF

V: TRBV7-3
D: NA
J: TRBJ2-7
size: NA
DNA: TGTGCCAGCAGCTTAGGGCCTCTCACCTACGAGCAGTACTTC
CDR3: CASSLGPLTYEQYF

V: TRBV27
D: TRBD2
J: TRBJ2-1
size: few
DNA: TGTGCCAGCAGTGATAGCGGGGGGTTGCATGAGCAGTTCTTC
CDR3: CASSDSGGLHEQFF

V: TRBV5-1
D: TRBD2
J: TRBJ2-7
size: few
DNA: TGCGCCAGCAGCCGATATACTAGCGGGAGTAACTACGAGCAGTACTTC
CDR3: CASSRYTSGSNYEQYF

V: TRBV3-1
D: NA
J: TRBJ2-5
size: few
DNA: TGTGCCAGCAGCCTTCGGACTTTCCAAGAGACCCAGTACTTC
CDR3: CASSLRTFQETQYF

V: TRBV3-1
D: NA
J: TRBJ2-5
size: few
DNA: TGTGCCAGCAGCCAAGAGGCTACCAAAGAGACCCAGTACTTC
CDR3: CASSQEATKETQYF

V: TRBV29-1
D: NA
J: TRBJ2-7
size: few
DNA: TGCAGCGTCTCGGAGACTCAGTCCGAGCAGTACTTC
CDR3: CSVSETQSEQYF

V: TRBV28
D: TRBD1
J: TRBJ2-2
size: few
DNA: TGTGCCAGCAGTCAAGGGACAGGAAACACCGGGGAGCTGTTTTTT
CDR3: CASSQGTGNTGELFF

V: TRBV6-5
D: NA
J: TRBJ1-1
size: many
DNA: TGTGCCAGCAGTCCCCCGGGGGGTGGCACTGAAGCTTTCTTT
CDR3: CASSPPGGGTEAFF

V: TRBV5-6
D: NA
J: TRBJ1-3
size: NA
DNA: TGTGCCAGCAGCTTGGCCCCGGACAGATATACAACGCGTTTTGGAAACACCATATATTTT
CDR3: CASSLAPDRYTTRFGNTIYF

V: TRBV4-1
D: NA
J: TRBJ2-7
size: NA
DNA: TGCGCCAGCAGCCATCCTTTAACTGGCGAGCAGTACTTC
CDR3: CASSHPLTGEQYF

V: TRBV28
D: NA
J: TRBJ2-7
size: NA
DNA: TGTGCCAGCAGCGAACCCCAGGAGGCCTACGAGCAGTACTTC
CDR3: CASSEPQEAYEQYF

V: TRBV7-2
D: NA
J: TRBJ1-4
size: few
DNA: TGTGCCAGCAGCGCCCGTACGGGGGGAGGGGAAAAACTGTTTTTT
CDR3: CASSARTGGGEKLFF

V: TRBV6-5
D: TRBD1
J: TRBJ1-2
size: NA
DNA: TGTGCCACCCATGTCGGACAGGGGAACTATGGCTACACCTTC
CDR3: CATHVGQGNYGYTF

V: TRBV7-9
D: TRBD2
J: TRBJ2-5
size: few
DNA: TGTGCCAGCAGCTCCTCCGGGACTAGCGGGGGTGGAGAGACCCAGTACTTC
CDR3: CASSSSGTSGGGETQYF

V: TRBV20-1
D: NA
J: TRBJ2-1
size: NA
DNA: TGCAGTGCCTTGTACAATGAGCAGTTCTTC
CDR3: CSALYNEQFF

V: TRBV20-1
D: TRBD1
J: TRBJ2-5
size: NA
DNA: TGCAGTGCCCCTCCTGGACAGGGTGAGACCCAGTACTTC
CDR3: CSAPPGQGETQYF

V: TRBV6-5
D: TRBD1
J: TRBJ2-5
size: few
DNA: TGTGCCAGCAGTTACGGGGTACAGGGGTTAGGGACCCAGTACTTC
CDR3: CASSYGVQGLGTQYF

V: TRBV15
D: NA
J: TRBJ2-5
size: few
DNA: TGTGCCACCAGCAGAGGTGGGGGCTTTCAAGAGACCCAGTACTTC
CDR3: CATSRGGGFQETQYF

V: TRBV5-1
D: TRBD1
J: TRBJ1-4
size: many
DNA: TGCGCCAGCAGCCCCGCGTCGGGCCCAGGGGGTGAAAAACTGTTTTTT
CDR3: CASSPASGPGGEKLFF

V: TRBV6-5
D: NA
J: TRBJ1-6
size: few
DNA: TGTGCCAGCAGTTACGAGGACGGAGTCTCCCTCCACTTT
CDR3: CASSYEDGVSLHF

V: TRBV28
D: NA
J: TRBJ1-1
size: NA
DNA: TGTGCCAGCAGTTCCGACAGGACAAATATGAACACTGAAGCTTTCTTT
CDR3: CASSSDRTNMNTEAFF

V: TRBV29-1
D: NA
J: TRBJ2-7
size: few
DNA: TGCAGTACTCCCAAGGAACGGGGCACCTACGAGCAGTACTTC
CDR3: CSTPKERGTYEQYF

V: TRBV3-1
D: TRBD2
J: TRBJ2-1
size: NA
DNA: TGTGCCAGCCGCAGAGCGGGGGGGATTGGGGTCGAGCAGTTCTTC
CDR3: CASRRAGGIGVEQFF

V: TRBV5-1
D: TRBD1
J: TRBJ1-1
size: few
DNA: TGCGCCAGCAGCTCCGGGACAGGGGGAAACACTGAAGCTTTCTTT
CDR3: CASSSGTGGNTEAFF

V: TRBV6-1
D: TRBD1
J: TRBJ1-4
size: few
DNA: TGTGCCAGTCAGCGGACAGGGGTTTGGGTGAATGAAAAACTGTTTTTT
CDR3: CASQRTGVWVNEKLFF

V: TRBV30
D: NA
J: TRBJ2-2
size: NA
DNA: TGTGCCTGGAGTGTACGACTTATGAACACCGGGGAGCTGTTTTTT
CDR3: CAWSVRLMNTGELFF